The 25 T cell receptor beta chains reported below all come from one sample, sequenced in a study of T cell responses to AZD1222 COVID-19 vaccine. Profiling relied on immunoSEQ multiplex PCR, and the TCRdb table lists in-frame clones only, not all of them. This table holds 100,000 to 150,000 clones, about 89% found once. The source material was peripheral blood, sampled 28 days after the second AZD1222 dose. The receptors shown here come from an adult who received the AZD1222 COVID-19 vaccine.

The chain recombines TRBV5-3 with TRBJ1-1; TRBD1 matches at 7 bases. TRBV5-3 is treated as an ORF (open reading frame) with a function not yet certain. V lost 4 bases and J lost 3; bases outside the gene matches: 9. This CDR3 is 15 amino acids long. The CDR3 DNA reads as TGTGCCAGAAGCCCTCTACAGGGGATGGACACTGAAGCTTTCTTT. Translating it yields CARSPLQGMDTEAFF.

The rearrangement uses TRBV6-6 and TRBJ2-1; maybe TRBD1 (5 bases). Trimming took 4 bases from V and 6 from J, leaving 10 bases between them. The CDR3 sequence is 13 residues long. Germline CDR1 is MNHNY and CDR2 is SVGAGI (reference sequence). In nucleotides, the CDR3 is TGTGCCAGCAGTTTGACAGTATCCAATGAGCAGTTCTTC. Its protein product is CASSLTVSNEQFF.

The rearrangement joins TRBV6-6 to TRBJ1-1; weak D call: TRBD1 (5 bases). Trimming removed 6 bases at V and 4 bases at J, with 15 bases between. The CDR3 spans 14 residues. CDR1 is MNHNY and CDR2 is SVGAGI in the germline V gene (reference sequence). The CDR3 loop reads CASSKGMGGTEAFF. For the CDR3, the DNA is TGTGCCAGCAGCAAGGGTATGGGGGGCACTGAAGCTTTCTTT.

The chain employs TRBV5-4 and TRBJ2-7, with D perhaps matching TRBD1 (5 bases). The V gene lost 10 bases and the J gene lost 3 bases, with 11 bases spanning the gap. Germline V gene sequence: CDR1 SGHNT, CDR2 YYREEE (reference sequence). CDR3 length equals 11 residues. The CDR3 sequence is CADPRDYEQYF. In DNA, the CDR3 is TGTGCCGATCCCAGGGACTACGAGCAGTACTTC.

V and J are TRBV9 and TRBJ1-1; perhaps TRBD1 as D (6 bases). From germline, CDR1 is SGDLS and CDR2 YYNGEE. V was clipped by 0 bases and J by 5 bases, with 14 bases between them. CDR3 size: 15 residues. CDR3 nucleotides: TGTGCCAGCAGCGTAGGCTCAGGGGTGGGGACTGAAGCTTTCTTT. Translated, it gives CASSVGSGVGTEAFF.

The CDR3 sequence: CASTPTGISYEQYF. The CDR3 bases are TGTGCCAGTACCCCGACAGGGATTTCCTACGAGCAGTACTTC. The rearrangement links TRBV19 to TRBJ2-7; 7 bases align to TRBD1. CDR1 LNHDA and CDR2 SQIVND come from the germline V gene (reference sequence). V trimming: 7 bases; J trimming: 1 base; junction bases outside the gene matches: 7. The CDR3 runs to 14 residues.

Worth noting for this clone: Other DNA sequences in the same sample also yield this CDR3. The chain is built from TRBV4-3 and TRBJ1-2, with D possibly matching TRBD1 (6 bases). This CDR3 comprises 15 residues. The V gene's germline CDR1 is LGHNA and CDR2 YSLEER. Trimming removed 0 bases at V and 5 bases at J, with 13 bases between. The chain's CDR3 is CASSQDLGQFYGYTF. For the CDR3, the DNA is TGCGCCAGCAGCCAAGATCTGGGACAATTTTATGGCTACACCTTC.

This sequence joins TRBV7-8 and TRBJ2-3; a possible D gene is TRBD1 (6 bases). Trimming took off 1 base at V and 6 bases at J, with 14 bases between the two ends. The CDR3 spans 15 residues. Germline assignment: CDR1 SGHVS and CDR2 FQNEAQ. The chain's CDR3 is CASSLDLGARDTQYF. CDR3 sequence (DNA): TGTGCCAGCAGCTTAGATCTGGGGGCAAGGGATACGCAGTATTTT.

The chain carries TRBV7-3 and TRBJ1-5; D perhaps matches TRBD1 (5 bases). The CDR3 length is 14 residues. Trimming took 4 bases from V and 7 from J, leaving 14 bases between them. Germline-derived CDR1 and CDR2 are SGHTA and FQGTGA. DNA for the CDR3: TGTGCCAGCAGCTCCGACGGGGCTGAGCAGCCCCAGCATTTT. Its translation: CASSSDGAEQPQHF.

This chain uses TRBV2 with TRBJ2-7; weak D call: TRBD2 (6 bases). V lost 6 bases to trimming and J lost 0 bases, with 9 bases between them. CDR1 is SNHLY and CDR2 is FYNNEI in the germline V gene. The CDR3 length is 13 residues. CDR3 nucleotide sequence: TGTGCCAGCAGGAAGGACTACTCCTACGAGCAGTACTTC. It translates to CASRKDYSYEQYF.

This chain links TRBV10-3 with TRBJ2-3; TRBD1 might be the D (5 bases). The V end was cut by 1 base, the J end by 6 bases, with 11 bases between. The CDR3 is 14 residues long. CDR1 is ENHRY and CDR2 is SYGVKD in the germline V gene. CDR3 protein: CAISEWGPLDTQYF. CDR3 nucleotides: TGTGCCATCAGTGAGTGGGGCCCGTTGGATACGCAGTATTTT.

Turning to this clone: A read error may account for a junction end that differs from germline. The CDR3 loop reads CASSQPAGTGANF. The CDR3 DNA reads as TGTGCCAGCAGCCAGCCGGCCGGGACAGGGGCGAACTTC. The genes are TRBV11-3 and TRBJ2-7; 10 bases align to TRBD1. This CDR3 is built from 13 residues. Germline V lookup: CDR1 SGHNT, CDR2 YENEEA. Using reference TRBV11-3 and TRBJ2-7 for the parts outside the CDR3, the full variable domain is EAGVVQSPRYKIIEKKQPVAFWCNPISGHNTLYWYLQNLGQGPELLIRYENEEAVDDSQLPKDRFSAERLKGVDSTLKIQPAELGDSAVYLCASSQPAGTGANFGPGTRLTVT.

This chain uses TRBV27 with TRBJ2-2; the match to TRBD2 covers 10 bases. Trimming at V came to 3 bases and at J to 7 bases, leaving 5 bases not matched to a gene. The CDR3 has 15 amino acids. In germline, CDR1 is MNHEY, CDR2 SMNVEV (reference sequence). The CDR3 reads CASSLLASGGGELFF. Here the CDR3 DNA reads TGTGCCAGCAGTTTGTTGGCTAGCGGGGGCGGGGAGCTGTTTTTT.

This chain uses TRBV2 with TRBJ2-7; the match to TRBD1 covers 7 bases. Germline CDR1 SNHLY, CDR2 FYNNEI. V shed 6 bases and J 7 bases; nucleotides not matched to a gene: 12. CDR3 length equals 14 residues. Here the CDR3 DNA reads TGTGCCAGCAGCGACCCACCACAGGGGTGGGAGCAGTACTTC. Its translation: CASSDPPQGWEQYF.

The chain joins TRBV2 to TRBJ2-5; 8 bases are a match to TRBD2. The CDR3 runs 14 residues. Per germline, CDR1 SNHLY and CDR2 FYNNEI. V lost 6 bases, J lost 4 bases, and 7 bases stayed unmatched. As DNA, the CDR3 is TGTGCCAGCAGGGTCGGGGGGGCGAGAGAGACCCAGTACTTC. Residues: CASRVGGARETQYF.

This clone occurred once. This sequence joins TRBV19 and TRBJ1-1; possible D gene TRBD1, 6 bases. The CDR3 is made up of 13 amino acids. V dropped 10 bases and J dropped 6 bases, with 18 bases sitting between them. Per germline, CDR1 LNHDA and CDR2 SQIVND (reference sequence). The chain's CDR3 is CATRTRDIPEAFF. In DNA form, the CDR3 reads TGTGCCACGCGGACCAGGGACATCCCTGAAGCTTTCTTT.

CDR3 in amino acids: CATSDLYRGHTEAFF. The CDR3, as DNA: TGTGCCACCAGTGATTTGTACAGAGGCCACACTGAAGCTTTCTTT. The chain is built from TRBV24-1 and TRBJ1-1; no clear D gene. This CDR3 region has 15 residues. V lost 0 bases and J lost 3, with 10 bases in between. The germline V gene has CDR1 KGHDR and CDR2 SFDVKD.

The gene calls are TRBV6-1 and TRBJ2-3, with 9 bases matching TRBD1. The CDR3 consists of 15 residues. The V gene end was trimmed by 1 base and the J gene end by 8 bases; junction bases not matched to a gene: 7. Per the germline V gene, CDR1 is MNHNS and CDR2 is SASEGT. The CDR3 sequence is CASSEVKTGGVTQYF. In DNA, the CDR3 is TGTGCCAGCAGTGAAGTAAAAACAGGGGGCGTTACGCAGTATTTT.

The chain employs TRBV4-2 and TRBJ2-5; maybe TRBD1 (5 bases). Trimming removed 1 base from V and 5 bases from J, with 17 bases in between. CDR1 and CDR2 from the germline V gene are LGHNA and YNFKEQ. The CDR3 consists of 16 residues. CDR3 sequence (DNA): TGTGCCAGCAGCCAAGGACAGACTTCTCAAACGGAGACCCAGTACTTC. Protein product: CASSQGQTSQTETQYF.

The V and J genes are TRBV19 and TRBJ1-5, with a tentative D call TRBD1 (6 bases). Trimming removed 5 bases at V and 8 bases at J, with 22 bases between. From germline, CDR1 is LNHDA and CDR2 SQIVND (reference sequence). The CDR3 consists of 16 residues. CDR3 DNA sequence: TGTGCCAGTAGTTGGGACAAAGACTCCTTCTCGAAGCCCCAGCATTTT. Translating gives CASSWDKDSFSKPQHF.

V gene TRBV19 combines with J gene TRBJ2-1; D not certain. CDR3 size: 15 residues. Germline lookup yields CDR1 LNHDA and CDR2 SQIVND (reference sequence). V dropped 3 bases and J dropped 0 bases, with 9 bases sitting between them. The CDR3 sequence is CASSMLQSSYNEQFF. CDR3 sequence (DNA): TGTGCCAGTAGTATGTTGCAAAGCTCCTACAATGAGCAGTTCTTC.

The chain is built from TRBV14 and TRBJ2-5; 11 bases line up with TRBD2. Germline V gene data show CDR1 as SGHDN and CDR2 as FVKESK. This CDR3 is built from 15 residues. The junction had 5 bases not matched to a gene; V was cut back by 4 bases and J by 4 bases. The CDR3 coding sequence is TGTGCCAGCAGCCCCCCGACTAGCGGGACAGAGACCCAGTACTTC. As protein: CASSPPTSGTETQYF. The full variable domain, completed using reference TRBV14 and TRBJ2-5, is EAGVTQFPSHSVIEKGQTVTLRCDPISGHDNLYWYRRVMGKEIKFLLHFVKESKQDESGMPNNRFLAERTGGTYSTLKVQPAELEDSGVYFCASSPPTSGTETQYFGPGTRLLVL.

The CDR3 here is CAISGADLMNTEAFF. The CDR3, as DNA: TGTGCCATCAGCGGGGCAGACCTCATGAACACTGAAGCTTTCTTT. The V gene is TRBV10-3, the J gene TRBJ1-1, with D possibly matching TRBD1 (5 bases). Trimming removed 6 bases at V and 0 bases at J, with 14 bases between. This CDR3 comprises 15 residues. In germline, CDR1 is ENHRY, CDR2 SYGVKD.

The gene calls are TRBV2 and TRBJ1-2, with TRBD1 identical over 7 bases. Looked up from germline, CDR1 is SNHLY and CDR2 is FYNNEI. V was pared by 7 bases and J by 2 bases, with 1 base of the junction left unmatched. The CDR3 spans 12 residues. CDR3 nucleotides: TGTGCCAGCACCAGGGGGAACTATGGCTACACCTTC. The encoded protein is CASTRGNYGYTF. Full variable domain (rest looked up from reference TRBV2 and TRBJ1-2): EPEVTQTPSHQVTQMGQEVILRCVPISNHLYFYWYRQILGQKVEFLVSFYNNEISEKSEIFDDQFSVERPDGSNFTLKIRSTKLEDSAMYFCASTRGNYGYTFGSGTRLTVV.

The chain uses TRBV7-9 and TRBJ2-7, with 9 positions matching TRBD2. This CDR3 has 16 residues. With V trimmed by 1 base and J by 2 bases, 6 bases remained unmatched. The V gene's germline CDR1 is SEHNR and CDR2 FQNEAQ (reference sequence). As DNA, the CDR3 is TGTGCCAGCAGCTTAGTTGCAGCGGGAGGTCCCTACGAGCAGTACTTC. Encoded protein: CASSLVAAGGPYEQYF.